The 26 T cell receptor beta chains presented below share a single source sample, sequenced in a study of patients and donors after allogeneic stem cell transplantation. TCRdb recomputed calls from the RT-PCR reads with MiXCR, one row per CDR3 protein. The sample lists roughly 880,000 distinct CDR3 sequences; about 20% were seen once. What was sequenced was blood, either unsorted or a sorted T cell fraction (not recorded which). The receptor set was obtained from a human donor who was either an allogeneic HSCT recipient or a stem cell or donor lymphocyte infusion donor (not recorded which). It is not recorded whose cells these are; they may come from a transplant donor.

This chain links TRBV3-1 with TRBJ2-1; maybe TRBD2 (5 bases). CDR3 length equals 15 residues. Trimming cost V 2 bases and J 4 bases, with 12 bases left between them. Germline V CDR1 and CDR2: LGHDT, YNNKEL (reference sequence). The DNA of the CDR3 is TGTGCCAGCAGCCAAATGACTACCGGGTACAATGAGCAGTTCTTC. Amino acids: CASSQMTTGYNEQFF.

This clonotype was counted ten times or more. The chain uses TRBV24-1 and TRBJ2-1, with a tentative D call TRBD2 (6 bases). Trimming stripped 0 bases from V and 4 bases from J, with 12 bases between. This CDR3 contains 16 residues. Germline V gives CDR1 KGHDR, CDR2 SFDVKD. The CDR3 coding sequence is TGTGCCACCAGTGATTTGCAAGGCGGGACTTACAATGAGCAGTTCTTC. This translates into CATSDLQGGTYNEQFF.

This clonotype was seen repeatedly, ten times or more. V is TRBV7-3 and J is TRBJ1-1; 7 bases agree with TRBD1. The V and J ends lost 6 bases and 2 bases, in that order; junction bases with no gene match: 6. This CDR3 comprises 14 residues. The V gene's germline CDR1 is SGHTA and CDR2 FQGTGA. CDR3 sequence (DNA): TGTGCCAGCAGTCGTAACAGGGGAAACACTGAAGCTTTCTTT. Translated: CASSRNRGNTEAFF.

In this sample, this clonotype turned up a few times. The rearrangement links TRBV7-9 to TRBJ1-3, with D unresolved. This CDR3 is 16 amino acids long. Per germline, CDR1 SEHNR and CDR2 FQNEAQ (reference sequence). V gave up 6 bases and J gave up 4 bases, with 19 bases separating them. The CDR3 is CASSEPDRNSGNTIYF. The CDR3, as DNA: TGTGCCAGCAGTGAACCGGACCGCAACTCCGGAAACACCATATATTTT. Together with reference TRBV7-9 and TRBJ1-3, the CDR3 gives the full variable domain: DTGVSQNPRHKITKRGQNVTFRCDPISEHNRLYWYRQTLGQGPEFLTYFQNEAQLEKSRLLSDRFSAERPKGSFSTLEIQRTEQGDSAMYLCASSEPDRNSGNTIYFGEGSWLTVV.

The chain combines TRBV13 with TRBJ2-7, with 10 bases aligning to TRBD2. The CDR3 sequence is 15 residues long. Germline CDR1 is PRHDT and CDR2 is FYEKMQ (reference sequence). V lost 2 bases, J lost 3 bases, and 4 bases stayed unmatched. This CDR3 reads CASSLTSGALYEQYF. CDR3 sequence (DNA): TGTGCCAGCAGCTTAACTAGCGGGGCCCTCTACGAGCAGTACTTC.

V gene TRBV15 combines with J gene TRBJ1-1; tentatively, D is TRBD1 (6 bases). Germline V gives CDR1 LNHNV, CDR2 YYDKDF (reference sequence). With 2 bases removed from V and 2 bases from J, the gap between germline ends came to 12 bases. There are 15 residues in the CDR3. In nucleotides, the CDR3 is TGTGCCACCAGCAGAACAGGGTCCGGTAACACTGAAGCTTTCTTT. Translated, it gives CATSRTGSGNTEAFF.

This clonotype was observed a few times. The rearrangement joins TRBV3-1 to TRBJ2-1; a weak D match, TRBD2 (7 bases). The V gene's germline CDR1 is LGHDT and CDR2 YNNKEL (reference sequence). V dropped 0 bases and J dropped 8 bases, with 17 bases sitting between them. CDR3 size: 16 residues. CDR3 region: CASSQDVAGAWYEQFF. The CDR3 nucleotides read TGTGCCAGCAGCCAAGACGTGGCGGGGGCCTGGTATGAGCAGTTCTTC.

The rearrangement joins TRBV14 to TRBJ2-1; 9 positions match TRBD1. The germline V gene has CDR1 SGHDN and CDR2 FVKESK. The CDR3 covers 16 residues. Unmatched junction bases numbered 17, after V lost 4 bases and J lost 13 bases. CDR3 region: CASSRQTSMGQGQQFF. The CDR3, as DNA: TGTGCCAGCAGCCGACAAACCTCGATGGGACAGGGACAACAGTTCTTC.

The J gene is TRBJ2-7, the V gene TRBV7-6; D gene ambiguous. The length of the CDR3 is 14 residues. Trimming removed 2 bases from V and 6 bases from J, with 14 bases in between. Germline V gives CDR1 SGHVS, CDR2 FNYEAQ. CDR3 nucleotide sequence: TGTGCCAGCAGCTTATCTGGAAAGTCGGGCGAGCAGTACTTC. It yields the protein CASSLSGKSGEQYF.

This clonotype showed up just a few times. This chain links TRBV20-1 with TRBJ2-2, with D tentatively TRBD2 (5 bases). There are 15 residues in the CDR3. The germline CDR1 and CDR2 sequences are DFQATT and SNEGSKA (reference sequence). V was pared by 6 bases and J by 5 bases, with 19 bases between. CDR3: CSADREGSRTGELFF. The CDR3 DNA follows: TGCAGTGCAGACCGGGAAGGCTCGAGGACCGGGGAGCTGTTTTTT.

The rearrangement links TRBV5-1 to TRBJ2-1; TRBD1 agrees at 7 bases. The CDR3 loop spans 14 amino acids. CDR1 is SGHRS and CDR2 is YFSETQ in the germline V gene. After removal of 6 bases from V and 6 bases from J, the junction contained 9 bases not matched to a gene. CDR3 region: CASITGQRSNEQFF. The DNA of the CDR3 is TGCGCCAGCATCACGGGACAGAGATCCAATGAGCAGTTCTTC.

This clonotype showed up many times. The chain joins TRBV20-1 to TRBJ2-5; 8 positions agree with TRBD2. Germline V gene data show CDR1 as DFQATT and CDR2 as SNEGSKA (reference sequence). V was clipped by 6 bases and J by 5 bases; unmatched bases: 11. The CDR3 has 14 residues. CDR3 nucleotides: TGCAGTGCCCGGGGAGGGACTAGATCCGAGACCCAGTACTTC. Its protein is CSARGGTRSETQYF.

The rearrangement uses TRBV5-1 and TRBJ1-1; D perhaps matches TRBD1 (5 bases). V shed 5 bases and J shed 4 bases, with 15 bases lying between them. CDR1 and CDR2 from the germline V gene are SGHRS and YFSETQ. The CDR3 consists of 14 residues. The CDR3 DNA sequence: TGCGCCAGCAGTATCGGGGGAGCGGCCACTGAAGCTTTCTTT. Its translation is CASSIGGAATEAFF.

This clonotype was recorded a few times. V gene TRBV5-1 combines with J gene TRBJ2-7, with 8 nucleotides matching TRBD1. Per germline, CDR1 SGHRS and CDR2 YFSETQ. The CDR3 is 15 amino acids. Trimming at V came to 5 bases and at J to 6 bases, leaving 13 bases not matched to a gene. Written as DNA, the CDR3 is TGCGCCAGCAGATCCCGCCGGGACAGGAAGTCCGAGCAGTACTTC. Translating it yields CASRSRRDRKSEQYF.

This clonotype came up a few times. The CDR3 nucleotides are TGTGCCAGCATAACTCGCAATGAGCAGTTCTTC. Its protein is CASITRNEQFF. J is TRBJ2-1 and V is TRBV7-2; D gene ambiguous. CDR3 length equals 11 residues. V was pared by 7 bases and J by 6 bases, with 7 bases between. Germline V gene data show CDR1 as SGHTA and CDR2 as FQGNSA. The entire variable domain, with the rest obtained from reference TRBV7-2 and TRBJ2-1, is as follows: GAGVSQSPSNKVTEKGKDVELRCDPISGHTALYWYRQSLGQGLEFLIYFQGNSAPDKSGLPSDRFSAERTGGSVSTLTIQRTQQEDSAVYLCASITRNEQFFGPGTRLTVL.

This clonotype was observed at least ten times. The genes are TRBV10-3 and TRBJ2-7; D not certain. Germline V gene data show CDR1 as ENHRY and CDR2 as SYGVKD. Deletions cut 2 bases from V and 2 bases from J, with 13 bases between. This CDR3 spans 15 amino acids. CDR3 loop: CAISEVQSMTYEQYF. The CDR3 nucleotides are TGTGCCATCAGTGAGGTTCAGAGTATGACCTACGAGCAGTACTTC.

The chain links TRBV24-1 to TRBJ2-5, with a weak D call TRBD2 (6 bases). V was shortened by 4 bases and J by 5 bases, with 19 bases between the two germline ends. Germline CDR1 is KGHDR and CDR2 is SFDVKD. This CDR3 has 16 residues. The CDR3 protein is CATSDPAGRGMETQYF. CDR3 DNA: TGTGCCACCAGTGACCCCGCGGGACGGGGCATGGAGACCCAGTACTTC.

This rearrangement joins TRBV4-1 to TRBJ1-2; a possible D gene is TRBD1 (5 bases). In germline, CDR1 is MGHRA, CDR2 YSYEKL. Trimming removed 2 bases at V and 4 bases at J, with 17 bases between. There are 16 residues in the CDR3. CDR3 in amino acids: CASSQPLTGRPYGYTF. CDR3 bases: TGCGCCAGCAGCCAACCACTTACGGGACGGCCCTATGGCTACACCTTC.

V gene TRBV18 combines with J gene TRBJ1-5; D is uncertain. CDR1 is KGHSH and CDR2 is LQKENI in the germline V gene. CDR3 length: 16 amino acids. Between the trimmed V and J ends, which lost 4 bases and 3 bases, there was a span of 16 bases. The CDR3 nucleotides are TGTGCCAGCTCACTTAACCAAGGAGGGAACAATCAGCCCCAGCATTTT. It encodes CASSLNQGGNNQPQHF.

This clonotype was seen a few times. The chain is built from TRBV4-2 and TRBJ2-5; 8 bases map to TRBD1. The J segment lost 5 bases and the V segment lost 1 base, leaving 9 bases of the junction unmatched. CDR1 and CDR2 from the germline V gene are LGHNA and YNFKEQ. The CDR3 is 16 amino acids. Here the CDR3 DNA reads TGTGCCAGCAGCCAAGGCCACGACAGGGGCGGGGAGACCCAGTACTTC. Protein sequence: CASSQGHDRGGETQYF.

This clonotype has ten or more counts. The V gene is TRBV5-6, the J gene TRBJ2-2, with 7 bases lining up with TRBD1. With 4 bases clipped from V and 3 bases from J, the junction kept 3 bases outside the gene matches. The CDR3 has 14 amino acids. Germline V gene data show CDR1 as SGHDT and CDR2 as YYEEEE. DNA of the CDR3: TGTGCCAGCAGCCCTCAGGGGGACACCGGGGAGCTGTTTTTT. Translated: CASSPQGDTGELFF.

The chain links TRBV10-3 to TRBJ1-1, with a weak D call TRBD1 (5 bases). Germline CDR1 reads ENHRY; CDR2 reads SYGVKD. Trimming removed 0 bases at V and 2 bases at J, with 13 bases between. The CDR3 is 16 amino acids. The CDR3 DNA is TGTGCCATCAGTGAGTCGATTGGGGCCCTCAACACTGAAGCTTTCTTT. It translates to CAISESIGALNTEAFF.

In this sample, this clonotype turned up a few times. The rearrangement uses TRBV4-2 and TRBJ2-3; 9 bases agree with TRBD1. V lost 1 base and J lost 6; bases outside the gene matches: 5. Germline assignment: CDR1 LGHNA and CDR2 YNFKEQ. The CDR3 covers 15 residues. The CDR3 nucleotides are TGTGCCAGCAGCCAAGGACAGGGGGTTATGGATACGCAGTATTTT. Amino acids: CASSQGQGVMDTQYF.

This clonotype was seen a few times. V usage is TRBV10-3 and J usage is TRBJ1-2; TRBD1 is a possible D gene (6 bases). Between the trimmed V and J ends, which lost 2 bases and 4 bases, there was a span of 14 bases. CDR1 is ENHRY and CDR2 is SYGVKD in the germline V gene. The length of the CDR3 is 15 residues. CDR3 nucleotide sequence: TGTGCCATCAGTGAGGCCCAAACAGGGCTCTATGGCTACACCTTC. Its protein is CAISEAQTGLYGYTF.

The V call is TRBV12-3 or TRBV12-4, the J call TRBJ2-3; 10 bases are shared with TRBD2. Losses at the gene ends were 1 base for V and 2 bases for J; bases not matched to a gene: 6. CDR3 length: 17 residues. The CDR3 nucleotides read TGTGCCAGCAGTTTAGGCCCAGCGGGAGGGTTCACAGATACGCAGTATTTT. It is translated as CASSLGPAGGFTDTQYF.

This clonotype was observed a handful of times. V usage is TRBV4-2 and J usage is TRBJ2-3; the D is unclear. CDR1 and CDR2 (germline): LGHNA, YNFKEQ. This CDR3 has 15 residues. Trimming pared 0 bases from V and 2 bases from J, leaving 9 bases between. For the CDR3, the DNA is TGTGCCAGCAGCCAAGAAGGTGGAACCACAGATACGCAGTATTTT. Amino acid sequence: CASSQEGGTTDTQYF.